This note documents a single T cell receptor (beta chain) sequence. The antigen remains unidentified. The time point: patch test 3, about 24 weeks after DPC sensitization. This sample's treatment: therapeutic diphenylcyclopropenone sensitization with weekly scalp DPC. At patch-test visits, sampling came before the patch test. The template was total RNA from unfractionated whole blood. A single record per CDR3 protein comes from TCRdb applying MiXCR to the RACE reads. Among 70,000 or so distinct CDR3 sequences listed, over 8.5% were seen once. The data stem from a study of human T cells and chemical hapten exposure. Study-level background: The cohort included alopecia areata under or over 50% scalp, totalis and universalis. Study findings and constraints: Alopecia in all donors means immunity may differ from healthy individuals.

Sequenced material: whole blood, taken in connection with sensitization to the hapten diphenylcyclopropenone (DPC). This clonotype was sampled from a woman in her 50s with alopecia areata. Some clones in this sample may be carry-over from other donors' samples.

The chain's CDR3 is CSAGSHEQYF. CDR3 coding DNA: TGCAGTGCTGGGAGCCACGAGCAGTACTTC. V is TRBV20-1 and J is TRBJ2-7, with D perhaps TRBD2 (5 bases). Germline V gives CDR1 DFQATT, CDR2 SNEGSKA (reference sequence). Trimming stripped 5 bases from V and 5 bases from J, with 7 bases between. The CDR3 is 10 residues long.